The 12 T cell receptor beta chains in this list originate from one sample, sequenced in a study of regulatory T cells in long-lasting Graves disease. CDR3 regions were amplified by Arm-PCR using iRepertoire HTBI primers to build TCR beta libraries. TCRdb reprocessed the multiplex PCR reads via MiXCR and lists one record per CDR3 protein. The sample lists hundreds of thousands of distinct CDR3 sequences, 21% occurring once. As to time point: persistent/refractory GD, antithyroid drugs over 5 years with positive TRAb. PBMC-extracted RNA yielded the TCR library. The material was peripheral blood mononuclear cells (PBMCs), obtained when the disease was refractory, from a patient treated with antithyroid drugs. All receptors come from a female donor with Graves disease.

This clonotype has a count of ten or more. J is TRBJ1-1 and V is TRBV12-3 or TRBV12-4; no clear D. The CDR3 has 14 amino acids. Deletions cut 6 bases from V and 0 bases from J, with 11 bases between. CDR3 DNA: TGTGCCAGCAGCGTTACCGGAGTGAACACTGAAGCTTTCTTT. It yields the protein CASSVTGVNTEAFF.

This clonotype was counted many times. The rearrangement uses TRBV2 and TRBJ2-7, with 9 bases fitting TRBD2. Germline assignment: CDR1 SNHLY and CDR2 FYNNEI. The CDR3 spans 15 residues. With 6 bases clipped from V and 1 base from J, the junction kept 7 bases outside the gene matches. The CDR3 DNA reads TGTGCCAGCAGCTCCGGGCTAGCGGGATCCTACGAGCAGTACTTC. This translates into CASSSGLAGSYEQYF. Filled out from reference TRBV2 and TRBJ2-7, the complete variable domain reads EPEVTQTPSHQVTQMGQEVILRCVPISNHLYFYWYRQILGQKVEFLVSFYNNEISEKSEIFDDQFSVERPDGSNFTLKIRSTKLEDSAMYFCASSSGLAGSYEQYFGPGTRLTVT.

This clonotype was detected many times. The V gene is TRBV5-6, the J gene TRBJ1-1, with 7 bases matching TRBD1. V lost 4 bases to trimming and J lost 1 base; unmatched junction nucleotides: 4. CDR1 SGHDT and CDR2 YYEEEE come from the germline V gene. This CDR3 has 14 residues. CDR3 DNA sequence: TGTGCCAGCAGCCAGACAGGGACGAACACTGAAGCTTTCTTT. Translation: CASSQTGTNTEAFF.

This clonotype was seen repeatedly, ten times or more. V is TRBV2 and J is TRBJ1-1; D possibly corresponds to TRBD1 (5 bases). The CDR3 is made up of 15 amino acids. The V and J ends lost 3 bases and 6 bases respectively, with 17 bases between them. Per the germline V gene, CDR1 is SNHLY and CDR2 is FYNNEI. The CDR3: CASSEVIKWGAEAFF. The CDR3 DNA reads as TGTGCCAGCAGTGAGGTTATAAAGTGGGGGGCTGAAGCTTTCTTT.

There are many counts of this clonotype. The CDR3 here is CASSWGSAGANVLTF. DNA of the CDR3: TGTGCCAGCAGCTGGGGATCGGCTGGGGCCAACGTCCTGACTTTC. The J gene is TRBJ2-6, the V gene TRBV11-2; D ambiguous. CDR1 SGHAT and CDR2 FQNNGV come from the germline V gene. Trimming pared 4 bases from V and 2 bases from J, leaving 9 bases between. The CDR3 has 15 residues. The complete variable domain, with remaining parts taken from reference TRBV11-2 and TRBJ2-6, reads EAGVAQSPRYKIIEKRQSVAFWCNPISGHATLYWYQQILGQGPKLLIQFQNNGVVDDSQLPKDRFSAERLKGVDSTLKIQPAKLEDSAVYLCASSWGSAGANVLTFGAGSRLTVL.

There are a few counts of this clonotype. The J gene is TRBJ2-3, the V gene TRBV28, with D tentatively TRBD1 or TRBD2 (5 bases each). Germline values: CDR1 MDHEN, CDR2 SYDVKM. This CDR3 spans 14 amino acids. Trimming stripped 7 bases from V and 5 bases from J, with 16 bases between. CDR3 sequence: CASNLGESGDTQYF. CDR3 nucleotide sequence: TGTGCCAGCAACTTGGGGGAGAGTGGAGATACGCAGTATTTT.

This clonotype was detected ten times or more. The rearrangement joins TRBV28 to TRBJ1-5; D is undetermined. Trimming shortened V by 1 base and J by 6 bases, and 10 bases separated the two germline ends. Germline CDR1 and CDR2: MDHEN and SYDVKM. This CDR3 contains 14 residues. The CDR3 sequence is CASSLSGIGQPQHF. CDR3 in DNA: TGTGCCAGCAGTTTATCAGGAATAGGTCAGCCCCAGCATTTT.

At least ten counts were recorded for this clonotype. The V call is TRBV27, the J call TRBJ1-2, with D hard to call. Germline CDR1 is MNHEY and CDR2 is SMNVEV (reference sequence). Trimming took 6 bases from V and 2 from J, leaving 13 bases between them. CDR3 size: 14 residues. The CDR3, as DNA: TGTGCCAGCAGGCTAACCGCAGCAAACTATGGCTACACCTTC. It is translated as CASRLTAANYGYTF.

The table lists this clonotype with many counts. The rearrangement links TRBV27 to TRBJ2-7; D is ambiguous. The V gene lost 10 bases and the J gene lost 5 bases, with 12 bases spanning the gap. This CDR3 contains 11 residues. CDR1 and CDR2 (germline): MNHEY, SMNVEV (reference sequence). This chain's CDR3 is CATIVGHEQYF. CDR3 bases: TGTGCCACCATCGTCGGCCACGAGCAGTACTTC.

Of note for this clonotype: No conserved phenylalanine or tryptophan is present at the end of the CDR3, so a read error is the likely explanation. The rearrangement uses TRBV28 and TRBJ2-7; D is unclear. V dropped 7 bases and J dropped 2 bases, with 15 bases sitting between them. CDR3 length equals 14 residues. Looked up from germline, CDR1 is MDHEN and CDR2 is SYDVKM. The CDR3 protein is CASTIGQAAYEQYL. CDR3 DNA sequence: TGTGCCAGCACAATAGGGCAGGCCGCCTACGAGCAGTACCTC.

This clonotype appeared a few times. The CDR3 coding sequence is TGTGCCAGCAGTTTAGGCAACTATGGCGATACGCAGTATTTT. It codes for CASSLGNYGDTQYF. V usage is TRBV28 and J usage is TRBJ2-3; D unclear. This CDR3 is 14 amino acids long. V lost 2 bases and J lost 6, with 12 bases in between. Germline V gene data show CDR1 as MDHEN and CDR2 as SYDVKM.

V is TRBV5-1 and J is TRBJ2-7; 12 bases are a match to TRBD2. The ends lost 1 base at V and 1 base at J; junction bases unmatched: 0. In germline, CDR1 is SGHRS, CDR2 YFSETQ. This CDR3 has 15 residues. The CDR3 sequence is CASSLLAGGSYEQYF. DNA for the CDR3: TGCGCCAGCAGCTTGCTAGCGGGAGGGTCCTACGAGCAGTACTTC.